Listed here is a single T cell receptor (beta chain). The data are from a study of technical replicates of blood from a few donors. In germline, CDR1 is SGHRS, CDR2 YFSETQ. CDR3 size: 17 residues. V lost 5 bases to trimming and J lost 7 bases; unmatched junction nucleotides: 17. Here immunoSEQ multiplex PCR was the method, and the copy in TCRdb shows in-frame clones only, minus some. The repertoire holds fewer than 95,000 clones, with approximately 93% as singletons. The origin of this receptor is a human donor in good health. The genes are TRBV5-1 and TRBJ2-1; 8 bases are a match to TRBD2. Sequencing used T cells isolated from PBMCs. CDR3 coding DNA: TGCGCCAGCAGTGAACCCCAACCGGGAGGGCCATGGAATGAGCAGTTCTTC. Encoded protein: CASSEPQPGGPWNEQFF.